What follows are 32 T cell receptor beta chains derived from one specimen sequenced in a study of PD-1 blockade in classical Hodgkin lymphoma. All patients relapsed after autologous stem cell transplantation, and brentuximab vedotin exposure varied. The protocol was immunoSEQ multiplex PCR, while the TCRdb copy is restricted to in-frame clones and leaves out a portion. In the table there are around 850 clones, over 75% of which are singletons. Source: peripheral blood mononuclear cells (PBMCs), taken at baseline. All receptors derive from a human donor with classical Hodgkin lymphoma.

V is TRBV30 and J is TRBJ1-5; maybe TRBD1 (5 bases). The germline V gene has CDR1 GTSNPN and CDR2 SVGIG (reference sequence). CDR3 length equals 14 residues. Trimming left V 1 base short and J 5 bases short, with 12 bases between. The CDR3: CAWSAGQTDQPQHF. CDR3 nucleotide sequence: TGTGCCTGGAGTGCCGGACAAACAGATCAGCCCCAGCATTTT.

This clone was seen a single time. The rearrangement links TRBV15 to TRBJ1-5, with D unresolved. The CDR3 consists of 16 residues. The V end was cut by 3 bases, the J end by 6 bases, with 18 bases between. Germline CDR1 is LNHNV and CDR2 is YYDKDF (reference sequence). The CDR3, as DNA: TGTGCCACCAGCAGTCTCTTGTCCGGAGGGATTCAGCCCCAGCATTTT. Translation: CATSSLLSGGIQPQHF.

This chain links TRBV30 with TRBJ2-7; the match to TRBD2 covers 10 bases. Germline trimming cut 5 bases from V and 3 bases from J; bases unmatched to any gene: 4. The CDR3 consists of 13 residues. CDR1 and CDR2 (germline): GTSNPN, SVGIG (reference sequence). The DNA of the CDR3 is TGTGCCTGGGGAGCGGGAGGGGGCTACGAGCAGTACTTC. Residues: CAWGAGGGYEQYF.

This chain connects TRBV19 to TRBJ1-1; D uncertain. Germline V gives CDR1 LNHDA, CDR2 SQIVND (reference sequence). The CDR3 extends over 13 amino acids. Trimming shortened V by 2 bases and J by 3 bases, and 7 bases separated the two germline ends. CDR3 sequence (DNA): TGTGCCAGTAGTATATTGAGCTACACTGAAGCTTTCTTT. Amino acid sequence: CASSILSYTEAFF.

This chain uses TRBV5-5 with TRBJ2-7; tentatively, D is TRBD1 (5 bases). Germline values: CDR1 SGHKS, CDR2 YYEKEE (reference sequence). The CDR3 totals 15 residues. V was clipped by 0 bases and J by 3 bases, with 13 bases between them. CDR3 sequence reads: CASSLGRGFSYEQYF. The CDR3 region has the DNA TGTGCCAGCAGCTTGGGTAGGGGTTTTAGCTACGAGCAGTACTTC.

The rearrangement joins TRBV18 to TRBJ1-2; no clear D. CDR3 length equals 13 residues. V was shortened by 9 bases and J by 2 bases, with 13 bases between the two germline ends. In germline, CDR1 is KGHSH, CDR2 LQKENI. The CDR3 is CASSPDGNYGYTF. DNA of the CDR3: TGTGCCAGTTCTCCGGACGGAAACTATGGCTACACCTTC.

This clone was recorded a few times. This sequence joins TRBV11-2 and TRBJ2-1; D not resolved. The CDR3 has 14 residues. Germline V gene lookup returns CDR1 SGHAT and CDR2 FQNNGV. Trimming removed 7 bases at V and 0 bases at J, with 10 bases between. The CDR3 DNA reads as TGTGCCAGCACAGGAGTGAACTCCTACAATGAGCAGTTCTTC. Amino acid sequence: CASTGVNSYNEQFF.

V and J are TRBV5-1 and TRBJ2-2, with TRBD2 matching over 9 bases. CDR3 length equals 15 residues. The germline gives CDR1 SGHRS, CDR2 YFSETQ. V dropped 0 bases and J dropped 5; count of bases not matched to a gene: 2. CDR3 sequence reads: CASSLASGITGELFF. The CDR3 DNA follows: TGCGCCAGCAGCTTGGCTAGCGGGATAACCGGGGAGCTGTTTTTT.

There are a few counts of this clone. The rearrangement uses TRBV5-4 and TRBJ2-2; TRBD2 might be the D (6 bases). Trimming took off 1 base at V and 2 bases at J, with 15 bases between the two ends. The CDR3 has 17 residues. CDR1 is SGHNT, CDR2 YYREEE, per germline (reference sequence). In DNA form, the CDR3 reads TGTGCCAGCAGCTTGCGCACTCGTAGCGGAAACACCGGGGAGCTGTTTTTT. This gives the protein CASSLRTRSGNTGELFF.

The V call is TRBV9, the J call TRBJ2-1; 7 bases fit TRBD2. CDR3 length: 15 amino acids. V gave up 0 bases and J gave up 4 bases; unmatched junction bases: 4. Per germline, CDR1 SGDLS and CDR2 YYNGEE. CDR3 coding DNA: TGTGCCAGCAGCGTAGTTAGCGGGCGGTACAATGAGCAGTTCTTC. Its translation: CASSVVSGRYNEQFF.

Here the CDR3 reads CASSQAGGLANTGELFF. The CDR3 DNA follows: TGCGCCAGCAGCCAAGCGGGGGGACTGGCGAACACCGGGGAGCTGTTTTTT. V gene TRBV4-1 combines with J gene TRBJ2-2, with 7 positions matching TRBD2. The CDR3 is 17 residues long. After removal of 1 base from V and 0 bases from J, the junction contained 5 bases not matched to a gene. The V gene's germline CDR1 is MGHRA and CDR2 YSYEKL.

The chain recombines TRBV27 with TRBJ2-2, with unresolved D. The CDR3 has 15 residues. Per germline, CDR1 MNHEY and CDR2 SMNVEV (reference sequence). V shed 1 base and J shed 4 bases, with 10 bases lying between them. The CDR3 sequence: CASSLYGRLTGELFF. CDR3 nucleotide sequence: TGTGCCAGCAGTTTATACGGCAGACTCACCGGGGAGCTGTTTTTT.

As regards this clone: In the same sample, other DNA sequences code for this CDR3. V and J are TRBV30 and TRBJ1-6; D is unresolved. This CDR3 comprises 15 residues. CDR1 is GTSNPN, CDR2 SVGIG, per germline (reference sequence). V was cut by 1 base and J by 6 bases, with 13 bases left in between. CDR3 in DNA: TGTGCCTGGAGTGGGCTGGGCGGCGGTAATTCACCCCTCCACTTT. Translation: CAWSGLGGGNSPLHF.

This clone was counted between two and nine times. The chain couples TRBV19 to TRBJ1-5; D unclear. The CDR3 consists of 13 residues. Germline CDR1 is LNHDA and CDR2 is SQIVND (reference sequence). V was trimmed by 4 bases and J by 9 bases, leaving 13 bases between them. The CDR3 protein is CASSNIPGGPQHF. CDR3 bases: TGTGCCAGTAGTAATATCCCCGGAGGGCCCCAGCATTTT.

The CDR3: CASRESGTVDVGQYF. CDR3 bases: TGTGCCAGCAGAGAATCCGGGACAGTTGATGTAGGGCAGTACTTC. The J gene is TRBJ2-7, the V gene TRBV27; 7 positions agree with TRBD1. Per germline, CDR1 MNHEY and CDR2 SMNVEV (reference sequence). The CDR3 is 15 residues long. Trimming removed 6 bases from V and 9 bases from J; junction bases left unmatched: 17.

The chain combines TRBV25-1 with TRBJ2-5; the match to TRBD2 covers 10 bases. CDR1 MGHDK and CDR2 SYGVNS come from the germline V gene. J was trimmed by 5 bases and V by 1 base; bases with no gene match: 4. CDR3 length equals 15 residues. The CDR3, as DNA: TGTGCCAGCAGTGAATTTCTAGCGGGAGTTGAGACCCAGTACTTC. This translates into CASSEFLAGVETQYF.

The rearrangement joins TRBV30 to TRBJ2-7; TRBD2 agrees at 7 bases. CDR1 and CDR2 (germline): GTSNPN, SVGIG (reference sequence). The CDR3 has 15 residues. J lost 0 bases, V lost 3 bases, and 8 bases had no gene match. CDR3 in DNA: TGTGCCTGGAGGGGCGGGAGAGGAAGCTCCTACGAGCAGTACTTC. This gives the protein CAWRGGRGSSYEQYF. The full variable domain, rest sourced from reference TRBV30 and TRBJ2-7, is SQTIHQWPATLVQPVGSPLSLECTVEGTSNPNLYWYRQAAGRGLQLLFYSVGIGQISSEVPQNLSASRPQDRQFILSSKKLLLSDSGFYLCAWRGGRGSSYEQYFGPGTRLTVT.

The rearrangement links TRBV18 to TRBJ2-7; TRBD1 is a possible D gene (6 bases). The CDR3 is 17 residues long. The V and J ends lost 3 bases and 3 bases respectively, with 21 bases between them. From germline, CDR1 is KGHSH and CDR2 LQKENI. The CDR3 reads CASSPQVGQYRLYEQYF. Written as DNA, the CDR3 is TGTGCCAGCTCACCCCAAGTAGGACAGTACCGGCTCTACGAGCAGTACTTC.

The genes are TRBV25-1 and TRBJ2-1; D might be TRBD2 (6 bases). CDR3 length equals 14 residues. Trimming took 4 bases from V and 6 from J, leaving 13 bases between them. The germline V gene has CDR1 MGHDK and CDR2 SYGVNS. This CDR3 is CASSVGGVLNEQFF. In nucleotides, the CDR3 is TGTGCCAGCAGTGTCGGAGGGGTCCTCAATGAGCAGTTCTTC.

The chain joins TRBV7-9 to TRBJ2-3; D unresolved. Germline V CDR1 and CDR2: SEHNR, FQNEAQ (reference sequence). Trimming left V 4 bases short and J 4 bases short, with 9 bases between. The CDR3 runs 13 residues. The CDR3 bases are TGTGCCAGCAGCTCTAGTTTCGCAGATACGCAGTATTTT. Protein sequence: CASSSSFADTQYF.

This chain links TRBV15 with TRBJ2-2, with a tentative D call TRBD2 (6 bases). CDR1 is LNHNV, CDR2 YYDKDF, per germline (reference sequence). V dropped 4 bases and J dropped 4 bases, with 10 bases sitting between them. This CDR3 spans 14 amino acids. CDR3 coding DNA: TGTGCCACCAGCACGGGACTCCTCACCGGGGAGCTGTTTTTT. Amino acids: CATSTGLLTGELFF.

This clone was seen only once. The rearrangement uses TRBV19 and TRBJ1-4; the match to TRBD1 covers 10 bases. The germline V gene encodes CDR1 LNHDA and CDR2 SQIVND (reference sequence). The CDR3 is made up of 14 amino acids. With V trimmed by 2 bases and J by 11 bases, 5 bases remained unmatched. Here the CDR3 DNA reads TGTGCCAGTAGTATATCGGGACAGGGGTGGAAACTGTTTTTT. Its translation: CASSISGQGWKLFF.

V usage is TRBV18 and J usage is TRBJ1-2, with a possible D match to TRBD1 (6 bases). Germline assignment: CDR1 KGHSH and CDR2 LQKENI. This CDR3 spans 15 amino acids. The V end was cut by 2 bases, the J end by 4 bases, with 14 bases between. The CDR3 DNA follows: TGTGCCAGCTCACCAACCGAAAAAGGGGGCTATGGCTACACCTTC. Amino acids: CASSPTEKGGYGYTF. Together with reference TRBV18 and TRBJ1-2, the CDR3 gives the full variable domain: NAGVMQNPRHLVRRRGQEARLRCSPMKGHSHVYWYRQLPEEGLKFMVYLQKENIIDESGMPKERFSAEFPKEGPSILRIQQVVRGDSAAYFCASSPTEKGGYGYTFGSGTRLTVV.

Only a few counts were recorded for this clone. V and J are TRBV11-3 and TRBJ2-3; maybe TRBD1 (5 bases). The V end was cut by 1 base, the J end by 6 bases, with 17 bases between. The CDR3 extends over 16 amino acids. The V gene's germline CDR1 is SGHNT and CDR2 YENEEA. In nucleotides, the CDR3 is TGTGCCAGCAGCTTAGGAAGAACAAGGGGTGTGGATACGCAGTATTTT. It is translated as CASSLGRTRGVDTQYF.

The rearrangement joins TRBV25-1 to TRBJ2-7; D is unclear. V gave up 4 bases and J gave up 2 bases, with 6 bases separating them. Per the germline V gene, CDR1 is MGHDK and CDR2 is SYGVNS. The CDR3 is made up of 12 amino acids. CDR3 nucleotide sequence: TGTGCCAGCAGTGCGGATACCTACGAGCAGTACTTC. Translating gives CASSADTYEQYF.

The genes are TRBV7-9 and TRBJ2-1; 7 bases line up with TRBD1. The CDR3 spans 15 residues. V lost 5 bases, J lost 8 bases, and 12 bases stayed unmatched. The V gene's germline CDR1 is SEHNR and CDR2 FQNEAQ (reference sequence). The CDR3, as DNA: TGTGCCAGCAGCCCCCCTTTTCGACAGGGTCATGAGCAGTTCTTC. Translated, it gives CASSPPFRQGHEQFF.

V usage is TRBV11-2 and J usage is TRBJ2-5; 9 bases agree with TRBD2. The CDR3 is made up of 15 amino acids. CDR1 and CDR2 from the germline V gene are SGHAT and FQNNGV. J was trimmed by 4 bases and V by 1 base; bases with no gene match: 4. CDR3 region: CASSLGNSGGETQYF. The CDR3 DNA sequence: TGTGCCAGCAGCTTAGGGAATAGCGGGGGAGAGACCCAGTACTTC.

This clone was counted only a few times. The CDR3 loop is CASSPNPGELFF. The CDR3, as DNA: TGTGCCAGCAGCCCCAACCCCGGGGAGCTGTTTTTT. The chain links TRBV5-5 to TRBJ2-2; no clear D gene. Germline values: CDR1 SGHKS, CDR2 YYEKEE (reference sequence). The V and J ends lost 4 bases and 6 bases respectively, with 7 bases between them. This CDR3 spans 12 amino acids.

Notes on this clone: The junction and the germline gene differ at one end; a read error may be behind it. This chain links TRBV7-7 with TRBJ1-2; no reliable D call. CDR1 and CDR2 from the germline V gene are SSHAT and FNYEAQ (reference sequence). The CDR3 has 15 residues. CDR3 protein: CASSLVSKCRKTYGF. The CDR3 coding sequence is TGTGCCAGCAGCCTGGTGTCTAAGTGCCGAAAGACCTATGGCTTC.

J is TRBJ1-2 and V is TRBV27; D call uncertain. Looked up from germline, CDR1 is MNHEY and CDR2 is SMNVEV (reference sequence). Trimming removed 11 bases at V and 4 bases at J, with 17 bases between. This CDR3 has 13 residues. The CDR3 sequence: CAVYPGSFYGYTF. As DNA, the CDR3 is TGTGCCGTATATCCCGGGTCGTTCTATGGCTACACCTTC.

This chain connects TRBV6-6 to TRBJ2-7; D ambiguous. The germline gives CDR1 MNHNY, CDR2 SVGAGI (reference sequence). The CDR3 consists of 14 residues. V dropped 3 bases and J dropped 1 base, with 10 bases sitting between them. The CDR3 sequence: CASSYTSASYEQYF. DNA for the CDR3: TGTGCCAGCAGTTATACGTCAGCGTCCTACGAGCAGTACTTC.

By proportion, this clone is hyperexpanded. The V gene is TRBV5-1, the J gene TRBJ1-5; D ambiguous. V was cut by 4 bases and J by 5 bases, with 10 bases left in between. The CDR3 extends over 13 amino acids. The germline CDR1 and CDR2 sequences are SGHRS and YFSETQ. CDR3: CASSAGSDQPQHF. The CDR3 DNA sequence: TGCGCCAGCAGCGCCGGGAGCGATCAGCCCCAGCATTTT.